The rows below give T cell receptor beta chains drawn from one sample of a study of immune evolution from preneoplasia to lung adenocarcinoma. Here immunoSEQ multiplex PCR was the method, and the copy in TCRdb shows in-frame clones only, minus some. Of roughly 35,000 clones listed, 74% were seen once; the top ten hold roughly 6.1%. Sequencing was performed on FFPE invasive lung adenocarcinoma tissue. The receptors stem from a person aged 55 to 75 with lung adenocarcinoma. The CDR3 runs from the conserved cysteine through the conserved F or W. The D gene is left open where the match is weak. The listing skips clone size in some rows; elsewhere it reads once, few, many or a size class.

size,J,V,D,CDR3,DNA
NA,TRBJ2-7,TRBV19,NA,CASSPRTKIFKQYF,TGTGCCAGTAGCCCCCGGACTAAGATCTTTAAGCAGTACTTC
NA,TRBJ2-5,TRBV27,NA,CARRGRKDQETQYF,TGTGCCAGAAGGGGGAGGAAGGACCAAGAGACCCAGTACTTC
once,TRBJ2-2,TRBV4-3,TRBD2,CASSHRPTGLAGDRDTGELFF,TGCGCCAGCAGCCATCGACCCACTGGACTAGCGGGAGACAGGGACACCGGGGAGCTGTTTTTT
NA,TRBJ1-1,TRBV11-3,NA,CASSLERLNTEAFF,TGTGCCAGCAGCTTAGAGCGACTGAACACTGAAGCTTTCTTT
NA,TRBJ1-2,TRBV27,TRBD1,CASSAHTGQYGYTF,TGTGCCAGCAGTGCTCATACGGGACAGTATGGCTACACCTTC
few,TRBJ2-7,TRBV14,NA,CASSQRFDYEQYF,TGTGCCAGCAGCCAGAGATTTGACTACGAGCAGTACTTC
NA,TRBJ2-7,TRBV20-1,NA,CSAHRSYEQYF,TGCAGTGCGCACAGATCCTACGAGCAGTACTTC
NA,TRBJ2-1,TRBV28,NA,CASSLYAESQFF,TGTGCCAGCAGTTTATATGCAGAAAGTCAGTTCTTC
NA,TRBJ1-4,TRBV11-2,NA,CASSVGVQSEKLFF,TGTGCCAGCAGCGTGGGAGTTCAAAGTGAAAAACTGTTTTTT
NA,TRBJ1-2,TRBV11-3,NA,CASSLDNRAFGYTF,TGTGCCAGCAGCTTAGATAACAGGGCATTTGGCTACACCTTC
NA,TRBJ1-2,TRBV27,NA,CASSPNQERYGYTF,TGTGCCAGCAGTCCCAACCAGGAACGCTATGGCTACACCTTC
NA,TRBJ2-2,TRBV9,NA,CASSGRGSHTGELFF,TGTGCCAGCAGCGGGAGGGGATCGCACACCGGGGAGCTGTTTTTT
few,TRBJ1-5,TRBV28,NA,CASSGPGSGQPQHF,TGTGCCAGCAGTGGACCGGGGAGTGGTCAGCCCCAGCATTTT
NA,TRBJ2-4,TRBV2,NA,CASSDTVGPWTQYF,TGTGCCAGCAGTGACACAGTGGGCCCTTGGACGCAGTACTTC
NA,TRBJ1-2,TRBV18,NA,CASSPAAGFRFGYTF,TGTGCCAGCTCACCCGCGGCGGGGTTCAGGTTTGGCTACACCTTC
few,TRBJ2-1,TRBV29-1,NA,CSVEWTGWFNEQFF,TGCAGCGTTGAATGGACGGGGTGGTTTAATGAGCAGTTCTTC
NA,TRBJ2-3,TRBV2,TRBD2,CASSARGTSGDTQYF,TGTGCCAGCAGCGCGCGCGGGACTAGCGGTGATACGCAGTATTTT
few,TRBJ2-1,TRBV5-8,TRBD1,CASSIRGFDEQFF,TGTGCCAGCAGCATCAGGGGGTTCGATGAGCAGTTCTTC
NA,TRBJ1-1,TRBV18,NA,CASSPSGAPIEAFF,TGTGCCAGCTCACCGTCCGGGGCGCCGATTGAAGCTTTCTTT
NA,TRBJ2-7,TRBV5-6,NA,CASSLSSVFSYEQYF,TGTGCCAGCAGCTTGTCGTCCGTTTTTTCCTACGAGCAGTACTTC
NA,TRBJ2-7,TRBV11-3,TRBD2,CASSPGLAEHYEQYF,TGTGCCAGCAGCCCCGGACTAGCGGAGCACTACGAGCAGTACTTC
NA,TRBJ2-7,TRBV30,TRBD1,CAWARDRGHEQYF,TGTGCCTGGGCCCGGGACAGGGGCCACGAGCAGTACTTC
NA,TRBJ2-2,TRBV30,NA,CACPPVSGNTGELFF,TGTGCCTGCCCCCCGGTCTCCGGTAACACCGGGGAGCTGTTTTTT
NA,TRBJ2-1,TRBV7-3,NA,CASSAVLGSYNEQFF,TGTGCCAGCAGCGCCGTCCTGGGCTCCTACAATGAGCAGTTCTTC
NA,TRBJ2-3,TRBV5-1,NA,CASSFLGEGTDTQYF,TGCGCCAGCAGCTTTCTGGGTGAAGGCACAGATACGCAGTATTTT
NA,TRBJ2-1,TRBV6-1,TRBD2,CAAGDYNEQFF,TGTGCCGCGGGGGATTACAATGAGCAGTTCTTC
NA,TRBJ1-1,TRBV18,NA,CASSPAARNTEAFF,TGTGCCAGCTCTCCCGCGGCGCGGAACACTGAAGCTTTCTTT
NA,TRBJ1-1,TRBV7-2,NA,CASSPYLNTEAFF,TGTGCCAGCAGCCCGTACTTGAACACTGAAGCTTTCTTT
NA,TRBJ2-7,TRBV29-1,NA,CSVMTGPRSYEQYF,TGCAGCGTGATGACCGGGCCCCGCTCCTACGAGCAGTACTTC
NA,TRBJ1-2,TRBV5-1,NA,CASSLGGSYGYTF,TGCGCCAGCAGCTTGGGGGGGTCGTATGGCTACACCTTC
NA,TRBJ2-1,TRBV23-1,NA,CASSRGGEGKSSYNEQFF,TGCGCCAGCAGTAGGGGGGGCGAGGGGAAGAGCTCCTACAATGAGCAGTTCTTC
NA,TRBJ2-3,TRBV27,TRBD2,CASSSRTSGRIDTQYF,TGTGCCAGCAGTTCCCGGACTAGCGGGAGAATAGATACGCAGTATTTT
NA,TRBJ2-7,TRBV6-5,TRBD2,CASGLADFYEQYF,TGTGCCAGCGGACTAGCGGATTTCTACGAGCAGTACTTC